Following are 7 T cell receptor beta chains from one sample sequenced in a study of blood T cell repertoires in COVID-19 (dated by TCRdb to the early 2020s). Library construction relied on the immunoSEQ multiplex PCR assay. The clones in this table, taken by TCRdb from immuneACCESS, are in-frame only. Not every clone is retained; where verified, under half of the shortfall comes from an unresolved V gene, and the cause of the rest is unknown. Within this sample are around 290,000 clones, with roughly 86% of them counted one time only. About 2.7% of the sample is taken by the ten largest. The sample taken for sequencing was PBMCs or T cells enriched from blood (not recorded which). Receptor source: a woman aged 18 to 35 who had recovered from COVID-19.

The chain recombines TRBV24-1 with TRBJ2-1; 7 nucleotides line up with TRBD2. V dropped 9 bases and J dropped 7; count of bases not matched to a gene: 8. The CDR3 runs 13 residues. Germline V gives CDR1 KGHDR, CDR2 SFDVKD. The CDR3 spells CATGRDDSNEQFF. For the CDR3, the DNA is TGTGCCACCGGGAGGGACGATTCGAATGAGCAGTTCTTC.

V is TRBV7-9 and J is TRBJ2-7, with D possibly being TRBD2 (5 bases). V shed 0 bases and J shed 6 bases, with 9 bases lying between them. Germline V gene sequence: CDR1 SEHNR, CDR2 FQNEAQ (reference sequence). The CDR3 runs to 13 residues. The CDR3 sequence: CASSLAGDGEQYF. DNA of the CDR3: TGTGCCAGCAGCTTAGCGGGAGACGGCGAGCAGTACTTC.

This clone was observed a single time. The rearrangement uses TRBV18 and TRBJ1-1, with 11 bases that match TRBD1. Per the germline V gene, CDR1 is KGHSH and CDR2 is LQKENI. The CDR3 covers 14 residues. Losses at the gene ends were 5 bases for V and 4 bases for J; bases not matched to a gene: 3. CDR3 sequence reads: CASSGQGAGTEAFF. The CDR3, as DNA: TGTGCCAGCTCAGGACAGGGGGCGGGCACTGAAGCTTTCTTT.

The rearrangement joins TRBV29-1 to TRBJ2-2; tentative D call: TRBD1 (5 bases). Looked up from germline, CDR1 is SQVTM and CDR2 is ANQGSEA. V lost 4 bases, J lost 0 bases, and 12 bases lay in between. This CDR3 contains 15 residues. This CDR3 is CSVGQIDANTGELFF. In nucleotides, the CDR3 is TGCAGCGTTGGACAGATCGACGCGAACACCGGGGAGCTGTTTTTT.

This clone has a single count. The rearrangement uses TRBV2 and TRBJ2-2, with D possibly matching TRBD2 (5 bases). Per germline, CDR1 SNHLY and CDR2 FYNNEI. This CDR3 has 15 residues. Trimming shortened V by 4 bases and J by 0 bases, and 9 bases separated the two germline ends. The CDR3 coding sequence is TGTGCCAGCAGTGTCGAGCGGTCGAACACCGGGGAGCTGTTTTTT. Amino acids: CASSVERSNTGELFF.

The rearrangement uses TRBV19 and TRBJ1-2; no clear D gene. V was shortened by 3 bases and J by 7 bases, with 9 bases between the two germline ends. CDR3 size: 12 residues. Germline V gene sequence: CDR1 LNHDA, CDR2 SQIVND (reference sequence). As DNA, the CDR3 is TGTGCCAGTAGTATGTCTGGGCTTGGCTACACCTTC. This encodes CASSMSGLGYTF.

This clone appeared once. The chain employs TRBV21-1 and TRBJ2-7; TRBD1, the D gene given by the table, was not confirmed from the DNA. TRBV21-1 is reported as a pseudogene. The length of the CDR3 is 16 residues. The CDR3 coding sequence is TGTGCCAGCAGCATATCCTCCGGGACACCTTTACTTGAGCAGTACTTC. Protein: CASSISSGTPLLEQYF.